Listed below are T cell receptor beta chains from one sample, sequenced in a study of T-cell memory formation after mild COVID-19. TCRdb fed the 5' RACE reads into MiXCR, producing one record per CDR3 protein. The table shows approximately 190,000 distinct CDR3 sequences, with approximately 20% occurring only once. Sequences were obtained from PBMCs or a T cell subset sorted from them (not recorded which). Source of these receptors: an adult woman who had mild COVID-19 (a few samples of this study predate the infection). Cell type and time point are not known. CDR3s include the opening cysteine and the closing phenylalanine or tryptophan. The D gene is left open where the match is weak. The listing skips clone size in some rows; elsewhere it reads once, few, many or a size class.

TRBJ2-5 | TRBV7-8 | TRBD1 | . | CASSFRGTGKGETQYF | TGTGCCAGCAGTTTCCGGGGGACAGGGAAGGGGGAGACCCAGTACTTC
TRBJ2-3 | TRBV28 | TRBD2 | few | CASSFRAGTTDTQYF | TGTGCCAGCAGTTTCCGAGCGGGGACCACAGATACGCAGTATTTT
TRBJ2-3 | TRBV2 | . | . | CASSPSRNTDTQYF | TGTGCCAGCAGTCCCTCCAGGAACACAGATACGCAGTATTTT
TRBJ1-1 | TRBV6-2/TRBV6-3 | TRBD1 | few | CASSYVRQGWRNTEAFF | TGTGCCAGCAGTTACGTACGACAGGGGTGGCGGAACACTGAAGCTTTCTTT
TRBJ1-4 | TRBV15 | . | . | CATSRDLRREKLFF | TGTGCCACCAGCAGAGATCTAAGGCGGGAAAAACTGTTTTTT
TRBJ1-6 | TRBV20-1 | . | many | CSARRVYNSPLHF | TGCAGTGCTCGGAGGGTATACAATTCACCCCTCCACTTT
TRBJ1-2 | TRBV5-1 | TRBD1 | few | CASSSGQGNYPGGYTF | TGCGCCAGCAGCTCCGGACAGGGTAATTATCCTGGTGGCTACACCTTC
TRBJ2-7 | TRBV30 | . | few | CAWNRVGYEQYF | TGTGCCTGGAACAGGGTCGGATACGAGCAGTACTTC
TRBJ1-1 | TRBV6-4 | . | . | CASSDSENTEAFF | TGTGCCAGCAGTGACAGCGAAAACACTGAAGCTTTCTTT
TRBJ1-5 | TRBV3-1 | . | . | CASSQGTDQPQHF | TGTGCCAGCAGCCAGGGGACGGATCAGCCCCAGCATTTT
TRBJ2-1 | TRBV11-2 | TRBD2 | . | CASSGIAGGPVNEQFF | TGTGCCAGCAGCGGTATAGCGGGAGGGCCAGTCAATGAGCAGTTCTTC
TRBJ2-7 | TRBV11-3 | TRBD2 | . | CASSLSETSGNGYEQYF | TGTGCCAGCAGCTTATCAGAGACTAGCGGGAATGGATACGAGCAGTACTTC
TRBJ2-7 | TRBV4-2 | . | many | CASSQEMLLGEQYF | TGTGCCAGCAGCCAAGAGATGCTTCTGGGCGAGCAGTACTTC
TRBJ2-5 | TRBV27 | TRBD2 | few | CASSPGTSGTQYF | TGTGCCAGCAGTCCCGGGACTAGCGGGACCCAGTACTTC
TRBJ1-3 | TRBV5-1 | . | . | CASSLQDQSSGNTIYF | TGCGCCAGCAGCCTACAGGATCAGAGCTCTGGAAACACCATATATTTT
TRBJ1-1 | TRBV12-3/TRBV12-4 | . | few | CASSQQTGNTEAFF | TGTGCCAGCAGTCAACAGACGGGGAACACTGAAGCTTTCTTT
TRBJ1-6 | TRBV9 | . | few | CASSSLSDNSPLHF | TGTGCCAGCAGCTCGTTAAGCGATAATTCACCCCTCCACTTT
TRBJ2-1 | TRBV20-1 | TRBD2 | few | CSDTRASGVGEQFF | TGCAGTGACACTAGGGCTAGCGGGGTGGGTGAGCAGTTCTTC
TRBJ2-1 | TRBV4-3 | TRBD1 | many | CASRQTGGTYNEQFF | TGCGCCAGCAGGCAAACAGGGGGAACCTACAATGAGCAGTTCTTC
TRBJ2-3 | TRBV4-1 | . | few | CASSQPGPGPTDTQYF | TGCGCCAGCAGCCAACCTGGCCCAGGTCCCACAGATACGCAGTATTTT
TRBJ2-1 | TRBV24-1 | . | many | CATSDVQGHREQFF | TGTGCCACCAGTGATGTACAGGGACACCGTGAGCAGTTCTTC
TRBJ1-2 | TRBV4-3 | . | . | CASSQAETAYTF | TGCGCCAGCAGCCAAGCTGAGACAGCCTACACCTTC
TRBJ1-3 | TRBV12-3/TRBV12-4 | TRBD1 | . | CASGVDPGGTGNTLYF | TGTGCCAGCGGCGTAGACCCAGGGGGTACTGGAAACACCCTATATTTT
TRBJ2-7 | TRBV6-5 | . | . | CASRTTGSEKIGQYF | TGTGCCAGCAGAACTACAGGGAGTGAGAAAATCGGGCAGTACTTC
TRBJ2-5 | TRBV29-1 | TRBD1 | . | CSAVTGVWETQYF | TGCAGCGCCGTGACAGGGGTTTGGGAGACCCAGTACTTC
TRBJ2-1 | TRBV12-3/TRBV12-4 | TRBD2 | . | CASSLRGGQYEQFF | TGTGCCAGCAGTTTACGGGGGGGGCAGTATGAGCAGTTCTTC
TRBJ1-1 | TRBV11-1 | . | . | CAISPVGIRGTEAFF | TGTGCCATCTCCCCCGTGGGGATCCGGGGCACTGAAGCTTTCTTT
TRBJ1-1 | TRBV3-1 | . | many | CASSQQGRGNTEAFF | TGTGCCAGCAGCCAGCAGGGGAGAGGAAACACTGAAGCTTTCTTT
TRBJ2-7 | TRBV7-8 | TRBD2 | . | CASSLEGTSGWETSSYEQYF | TGTGCCAGCAGCTTAGAGGGGACTAGCGGTTGGGAAACGAGCTCCTACGAGCAGTACTTC
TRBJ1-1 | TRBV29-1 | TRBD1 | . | CSVVRGPTEAFF | TGCAGCGTTGTAAGGGGGCCCACTGAAGCTTTCTTT
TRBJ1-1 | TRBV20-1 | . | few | CSATDLIRQEYTEAFF | TGCAGTGCTACCGACCTGATCCGACAGGAGTACACTGAAGCTTTCTTT
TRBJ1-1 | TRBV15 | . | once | CATSRDVWGLNTEAFF | TGTGCCACCAGCAGAGATGTTTGGGGGTTGAACACTGAAGCTTTCTTT
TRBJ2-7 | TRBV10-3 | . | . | CAISESKGRTSYEQYF | TGTGCCATCAGTGAGTCTAAGGGGCGCACCTCCTACGAGCAGTACTTC
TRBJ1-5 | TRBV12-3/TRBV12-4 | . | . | CASTSERRAHQPQHF | TGTGCCAGCACCTCCGAACGCCGGGCCCATCAGCCCCAGCATTTT
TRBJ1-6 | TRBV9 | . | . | CASSVEPGPNSPLHF | TGTGCCAGCAGCGTAGAACCAGGGCCGAATTCACCCCTCCACTTT
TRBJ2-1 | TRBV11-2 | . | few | CASSLAETLSEQFF | TGTGCCAGCAGCTTAGCCGAGACCCTTTCCGAGCAGTTCTTC
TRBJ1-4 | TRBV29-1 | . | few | CSAGQRANEKLFF | TGCAGCGCCGGACAGAGGGCTAATGAAAAACTGTTTTTT
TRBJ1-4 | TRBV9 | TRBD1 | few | CASSLRQGEAEKLFF | TGTGCCAGCAGCCTCAGACAGGGAGAGGCTGAAAAACTGTTTTTT
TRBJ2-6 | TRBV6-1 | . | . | CASSEQGNLAGANVLTF | TGTGCCAGCAGTGAACAGGGGAATCTGGCTGGGGCCAACGTCCTGACTTTC
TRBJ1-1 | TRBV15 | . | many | CATTRPTNTEAFF | TGTGCCACCACGAGACCGACGAACACTGAAGCTTTCTTT
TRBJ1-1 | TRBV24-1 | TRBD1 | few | CATSDGPTGGLPEAFF | TGTGCCACCAGTGACGGTCCGACAGGGGGCTTGCCTGAAGCTTTCTTT
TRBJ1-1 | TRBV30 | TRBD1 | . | CAWGDRAGTEAFF | TGTGCCTGGGGAGACAGGGCAGGCACTGAAGCTTTCTTT
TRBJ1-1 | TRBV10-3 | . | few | CAISEGPGTEAFF | TGTGCCATCAGTGAGGGGCCTGGAACTGAAGCTTTCTTT